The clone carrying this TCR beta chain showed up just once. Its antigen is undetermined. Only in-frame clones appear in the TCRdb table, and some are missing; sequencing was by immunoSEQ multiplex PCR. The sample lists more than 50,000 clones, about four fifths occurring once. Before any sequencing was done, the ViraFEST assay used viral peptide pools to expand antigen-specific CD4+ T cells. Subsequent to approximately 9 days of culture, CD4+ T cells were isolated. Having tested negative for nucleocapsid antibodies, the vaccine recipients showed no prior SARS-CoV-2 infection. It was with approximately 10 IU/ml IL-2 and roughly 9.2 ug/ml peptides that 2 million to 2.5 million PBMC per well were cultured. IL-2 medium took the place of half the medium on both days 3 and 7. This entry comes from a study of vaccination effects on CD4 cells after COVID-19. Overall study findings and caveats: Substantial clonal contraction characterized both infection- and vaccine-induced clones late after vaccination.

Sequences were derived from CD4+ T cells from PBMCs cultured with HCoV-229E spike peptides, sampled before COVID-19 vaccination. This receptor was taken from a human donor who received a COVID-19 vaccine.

The CDR3 DNA follows: TGTGCCAGCAGCCAAGTCGGGGCCACTAGAGAAATTTCGTTCTTC. This codes for CASSQVGATREISFF. This rearrangement joins TRBV3-1 (or the pseudogene TRBV3-2) to TRBJ2-1, with D tentatively TRBD1 or TRBD2 (5 bases each). CDR3 length: 15 amino acids. Per germline, CDR1 LGHDT and CDR2 YNNKEL (reference sequence). V was clipped by 1 base and J by 15 bases, with 22 bases between them.